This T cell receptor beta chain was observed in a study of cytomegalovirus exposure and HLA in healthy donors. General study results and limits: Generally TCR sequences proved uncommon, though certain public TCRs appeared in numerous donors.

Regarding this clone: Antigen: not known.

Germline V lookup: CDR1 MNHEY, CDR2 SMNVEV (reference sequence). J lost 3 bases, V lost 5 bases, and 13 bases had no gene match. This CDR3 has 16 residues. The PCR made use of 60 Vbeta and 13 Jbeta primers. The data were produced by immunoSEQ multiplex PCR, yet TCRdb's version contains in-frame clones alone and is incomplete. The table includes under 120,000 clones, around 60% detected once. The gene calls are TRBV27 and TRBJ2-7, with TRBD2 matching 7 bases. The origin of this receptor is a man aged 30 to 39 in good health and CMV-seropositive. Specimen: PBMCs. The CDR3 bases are TGTGCCAGCAGTCCTCGTGGGAGCGGGGCAAGCTACGAGCAGTACTTC. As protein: CASSPRGSGASYEQYF.